A selection of T cell receptor beta chains follows, all from one sample in a study of T-cell memory formation after mild COVID-19. MiXCR, applied by TCRdb to the 5' RACE reads, yields one record per CDR3 protein. The table records about 430,000 distinct CDR3 sequences, 18% of them present only once. Material for sequencing was PBMCs or a T cell subset sorted from them (not recorded which). These receptors were obtained from a man between 18 and 29 years old who had mild COVID-19 (a few samples of this study predate the infection). Cell type and time point are not known. The CDR3 runs from the conserved cysteine through the conserved F or W. D genes are given only for firm matches. Size is stated for part of the rows, as once, few or many counts, or as a class when the clone is expanded.

J	V	size	D	DNA	CDR3
TRBJ2-1	TRBV29-1	few	TRBD1	TGCAGCGTCGGGACAGCCTGGGAATACAATGAGCAGTTCTTC	CSVGTAWEYNEQFF
TRBJ1-1	TRBV10-3	once	-	TGTGCCATCACCCGACAGGTGAACACTGAAGCTTTCTTT	CAITRQVNTEAFF
TRBJ1-2	TRBV12-3/TRBV12-4	few	-	TGTGCCAGCAGGAATCGCGACTATGGCTACACCTTC	CASRNRDYGYTF
TRBJ2-5	TRBV20-1	many	TRBD2	TGCAGTGCTTTGGGGGGGTGGGAGACCCAGTACTTC	CSALGGWETQYF
TRBJ1-1	TRBV19	few	-	TGTGCCAGTAGTACCACCGGTATTGCCCCGAACACTGAAGCTTTCTTT	CASSTTGIAPNTEAFF
TRBJ2-1	TRBV12-3/TRBV12-4	-	-	TGTGCCAGCAGCCACGGACAGAGGGCCTACAATGAGCAGTTCTTC	CASSHGQRAYNEQFF
TRBJ2-3	TRBV10-3	few	TRBD2	TGTGCCTTACGTAAGAGCGGGGGGGACACAGATACGCAGTATTTT	CALRKSGGDTDTQYF
TRBJ2-5	TRBV20-1	-	-	TGCAGTGCTAGGGTCAGCCGTGCCGAGACCCAGTACTTC	CSARVSRAETQYF
TRBJ1-3	TRBV7-6	-	-	TGTGCCAGCCAAGGACAGAAATCCACCATATATTTT	CASQGQKSTIYF
TRBJ2-6	TRBV5-1	-	TRBD2	TGCGCCAGCAGCTTGGACGGAGCCGGGGGGTACTCTGGGGCCAACGTCCTGACTTTC	CASSLDGAGGYSGANVLTF
TRBJ2-4	TRBV5-1	-	-	TGCGCCAGCAGCTCTTTTGGGGGGGCCAAAAACATTCAGTACTTC	CASSSFGGAKNIQYF
TRBJ1-5	TRBV28	-	-	TGTGCCAGCAGTCTTCAGGGAAAGAGCAATCAGCCCCAGCATTTT	CASSLQGKSNQPQHF
TRBJ2-4	TRBV5-1	-	-	TGCGCCAGCAGCCCCCTGGGGGTTGCCAAAAACATTCAGTACTTC	CASSPLGVAKNIQYF
TRBJ1-3	TRBV20-1	-	-	TGCAGTGCTAGTCCTGGGCGGCACTCTGGAAACACCATATATTTT	CSASPGRHSGNTIYF
TRBJ1-1	TRBV29-1	-	-	TGCAGCGCCCGCCCCCTGACTGAAGCTTTCTTT	CSARPLTEAFF
TRBJ1-1	TRBV7-2	-	TRBD1	TGTGCCAGCAGTTCTCCTCCAGGACAGGGGATTCCTTTCTTT	CASSSPPGQGIPFF
TRBJ2-1	TRBV4-2	many	-	TGTGCCAGCAGCCAATCCGGGGGTAATTACAATGAGCAGTTCTTC	CASSQSGGNYNEQFF
TRBJ2-1	TRBV29-1	-	TRBD2	TGCAGCGTTGAGAGCGGGGGGGCTAATGAGCAGTTCTTC	CSVESGGANEQFF
TRBJ1-5	TRBV11-2	-	TRBD1	TGTGCCAGCAGCTTGACAGGGATCGCCAATCAGCCCCAGCATTTT	CASSLTGIANQPQHF
TRBJ2-7	TRBV12-3/TRBV12-4	few	TRBD2	TGTGCCAGCAGTTGGACTAGCGGGGAATTGGACGAGCAGTACTTC	CASSWTSGELDEQYF
TRBJ2-7	TRBV7-9	-	-	TGTGCCAGCAGCCCCTACAGCTCCTACGAGCAGTACTTC	CASSPYSSYEQYF
TRBJ2-3	TRBV5-6	many	TRBD2	TGTGCCAGCTCTAGACTAGCGGGGGGCGCAGATACGCAGTATTTT	CASSRLAGGADTQYF
TRBJ2-2	TRBV7-2	-	-	TGTGCCAGCAGCTTTACTACAGGGTCCACCGGGGAGCTGTTTTTT	CASSFTTGSTGELFF
TRBJ2-2	TRBV3-1	-	-	TGTGCCAGCAGCCTTCGGGTTGGAATCACCGGGGAGCTGTTTTTT	CASSLRVGITGELFF
TRBJ2-1	TRBV25-1	-	TRBD2	TGTGCCAGCAGTCCTAGCGGGAGGAACAATGAGCAGTTCTTC	CASSPSGRNNEQFF
TRBJ1-5	TRBV18	-	-	TGTGCCAGCTCACCAGGGAACGATCAGCCCCAGCATTTT	CASSPGNDQPQHF
TRBJ1-6	TRBV9	few	-	TGTGCCAGCAGCGTAGCGACAGGTGGCCTAAATTCACCCCTCCACTTT	CASSVATGGLNSPLHF
TRBJ1-1	TRBV5-1	once	TRBD1	TGCGCCAGCAGCCGACCGACAGGGGAGGTCACTGAAGCTTTCTTT	CASSRPTGEVTEAFF